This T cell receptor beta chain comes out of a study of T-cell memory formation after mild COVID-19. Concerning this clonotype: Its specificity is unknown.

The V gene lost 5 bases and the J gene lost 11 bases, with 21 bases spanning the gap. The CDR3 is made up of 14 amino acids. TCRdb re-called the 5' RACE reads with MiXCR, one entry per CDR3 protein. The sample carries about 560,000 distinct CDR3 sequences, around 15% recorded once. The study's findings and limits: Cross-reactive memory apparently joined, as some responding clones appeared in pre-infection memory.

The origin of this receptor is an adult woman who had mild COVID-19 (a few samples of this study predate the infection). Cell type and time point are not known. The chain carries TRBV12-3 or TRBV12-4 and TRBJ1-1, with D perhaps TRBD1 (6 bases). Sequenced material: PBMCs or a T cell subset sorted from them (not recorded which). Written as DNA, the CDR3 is TGTGCCAGCAGTACCCTCGACAGGATCGGAGGGGCTTTCTTT. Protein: CASSTLDRIGGAFF.